These 30 T cell receptor beta chains were sequenced from one sample in a study of blood T cell repertoires in COVID-19. The table came from immunoSEQ multiplex PCR; TCRdb's copy has only in-frame clones and leaves some out. This repertoire shows fewer than 250,000 clones, 80% to 85% found once; its top ten account for under 4%. The sample taken for sequencing was PBMCs or T cells enriched from blood (not recorded which). All receptors derive from a young woman who had been exposed to COVID-19.

The chain uses TRBV28 and TRBJ2-1; possible D gene TRBD2, 6 bases. The CDR3 spans 18 residues. Trimming took 3 bases from V and 3 from J, leaving 21 bases between them. Looked up from germline, CDR1 is MDHEN and CDR2 is SYDVKM. The CDR3 DNA reads TGTGCCAGCAGTTTTCCTCCTGCGGGCGGGGAAGTCTACAATGAGCAGTTCTTC. Translation gives CASSFPPAGGEVYNEQFF.

The gene calls are TRBV6-5 and TRBJ2-5, with 10 positions matching TRBD2. Germline trimming cut 4 bases from V and 5 bases from J; bases unmatched to any gene: 10. In germline, CDR1 is MNHEY, CDR2 SVGAGI. CDR3 length equals 16 residues. CDR3 bases: TGTGCCAGCAGTTCATTAGCGGGGGGACCTCCGGAGACCCAGTACTTC. Its translation: CASSSLAGGPPETQYF.

The V and J genes are TRBV27 and TRBJ2-1; 8 positions agree with TRBD1. The J segment lost 8 bases and the V segment lost 5 bases, leaving 8 bases of the junction unmatched. The germline V gene encodes CDR1 MNHEY and CDR2 SMNVEV (reference sequence). This CDR3 contains 14 residues. The CDR3 DNA follows: TGTGCCAGCAGTCCGGCCCAGACAGGGGATGAGCAGTTCTTC. Translated, it gives CASSPAQTGDEQFF.

This chain uses TRBV4-2 with TRBJ2-7, with D possibly matching TRBD2 (5 bases). Trimming removed 4 bases at V and 3 bases at J, with 19 bases between. This CDR3 has 16 amino acids. Germline loops: CDR1 LGHNA, CDR2 YNFKEQ. The CDR3 loop is CASSLSRGTSGYEQYF. In nucleotides, the CDR3 is TGTGCCAGCAGCCTATCACGAGGCACGAGCGGCTACGAGCAGTACTTC.

The chain is built from TRBV5-1 and TRBJ1-6; D gene uncertain. The CDR3 contains 14 residues. Germline lookup yields CDR1 SGHRS and CDR2 YFSETQ. The germline V and J ends were trimmed by 0 bases and 7 bases, with 8 bases remaining between them. CDR3 residues: CASSLVVGNSPLHF. In DNA form, the CDR3 reads TGCGCCAGCAGCTTGGTCGTCGGGAATTCACCCCTCCACTTT.

The V call is TRBV5-1, the J call TRBJ1-4; TRBD1 agrees at 11 bases. Germline CDR1 reads SGHRS; CDR2 reads YFSETQ. With 6 bases clipped from V and 11 bases from J, the junction kept 12 bases outside the gene matches. This CDR3 comprises 15 residues. Here the CDR3 reads CASKKEIGQGAKLFF. CDR3 in DNA: TGCGCCAGCAAGAAGGAAATCGGACAGGGGGCGAAACTGTTTTTT. Combining the CDR3 with reference TRBV5-1 and TRBJ1-4 gives the whole variable domain KAGVTQTPRYLIKTRGQQVTLSCSPISGHRSVSWYQQTPGQGLQFLFEYFSETQRNKGNFPGRFSGRQFSNSRSEMNVSTLELGDSALYLCASKKEIGQGAKLFFGSGTQLSVL.

The chain recombines TRBV7-9 with TRBJ1-5, with TRBD1 matching 9 bases. Germline V gene data show CDR1 as SEHNR and CDR2 as FQNEAQ (reference sequence). V lost 1 base, J lost 6 bases, and 13 bases stayed unmatched. The CDR3 is 18 amino acids. The DNA of the CDR3 is TGTGCCAGCAGCTTAGACCTAAGACAGGGGGTTAGACGTCAGCCCCAGCATTTT. Translated: CASSLDLRQGVRRQPQHF.

The chain uses TRBV9 and TRBJ2-7; the match to TRBD2 covers 8 bases. The germline gives CDR1 SGDLS, CDR2 YYNGEE. This CDR3 has 15 residues. The V gene end was trimmed by 2 bases and the J gene end by 4 bases; junction bases not matched to a gene: 8. The CDR3 region has the DNA TGTGCCAGCAGCGTCTCGGGGGGGCCACAGTACGAGCAGTACTTC. Translation gives CASSVSGGPQYEQYF.

This clone was found once. The gene calls are TRBV11-2 and TRBJ1-4; perhaps TRBD1 as D (6 bases). V was cut by 1 base and J by 8 bases, with 17 bases left in between. The CDR3 is made up of 16 amino acids. The germline V gene has CDR1 SGHAT and CDR2 FQNNGV. The CDR3 sequence is CASSLAPGAGEEKLFF. The CDR3 nucleotides read TGTGCCAGCAGCTTAGCTCCAGGGGCGGGGGAGGAAAAACTGTTTTTT. The full variable domain, completed using reference TRBV11-2 and TRBJ1-4, is EAGVAQSPRYKIIEKRQSVAFWCNPISGHATLYWYQQILGQGPKLLIQFQNNGVVDDSQLPKDRFSAERLKGVDSTLKIQPAKLEDSAVYLCASSLAPGAGEEKLFFGSGTQLSVL.

V usage is TRBV4-3 and J usage is TRBJ2-2; 8 nucleotides agree with TRBD2. V trimming: 1 base; J trimming: 8 bases; junction bases outside the gene matches: 12. The CDR3 totals 17 residues. CDR1 and CDR2 from the germline V gene are LGHNA and YSLEER. The CDR3, as DNA: TGCGCCAGCAGCCAAGGAACCAGCGGGGGAACCATAGGGGAGCTGTTTTTT. Translation: CASSQGTSGGTIGELFF.

CDR3 sequence (DNA): TGTGCCAGCAGCCAGAGTCAGAGGAACCCCGAAGCTTTCTTT. Amino acids: CASSQSQRNPEAFF. The chain has TRBV14 and TRBJ1-1; D is uncertain. The length of the CDR3 is 14 residues. Germline CDR1 SGHDN, CDR2 FVKESK. V lost 3 bases and J 8 bases, leaving 16 bases between the germline ends.

The chain employs TRBV6-5 and TRBJ2-7; D is ambiguous. The germline V and J ends were trimmed by 4 bases and 1 base, with 11 bases remaining between them. The CDR3 sequence is 14 residues long. Germline values: CDR1 MNHEY, CDR2 SVGAGI. CDR3 region: CASSSTRVSYEQYF. CDR3 coding DNA: TGTGCCAGCAGTTCCACCCGCGTGTCCTACGAGCAGTACTTC.

This chain connects TRBV7-8 to TRBJ2-1; maybe TRBD2 (7 bases). Trimming left V 3 bases short and J 6 bases short, with 12 bases between. This CDR3 has 14 amino acids. Germline CDR1 SGHVS, CDR2 FQNEAQ. Written as DNA, the CDR3 is TGTGCCAGCAGCTTCGGAGGGGGGGGCAATGAGCAGTTCTTC. It translates to CASSFGGGGNEQFF. Filled out from reference TRBV7-8 and TRBJ2-1, the complete variable domain reads GAGVSQSPRYKVAKRGQDVALRCDPISGHVSLFWYQQALGQGPEFLTYFQNEAQLDKSGLPSDRFFAERPEGSVSTLKIQRTQQEDSAVYLCASSFGGGGNEQFFGPGTRLTVL.

The chain recombines TRBV2 with TRBJ1-3; 9 nucleotides align to TRBD1. CDR3 length: 15 amino acids. CDR1 and CDR2 from the germline V gene are SNHLY and FYNNEI. V lost 5 bases and J lost 0; bases outside the gene matches: 2. DNA of the CDR3: TGTGCCAGCAGTCGGGACAGGGCCTCTGGAAACACCATATATTTT. This sequence encodes CASSRDRASGNTIYF. Full variable domain (missing parts from reference TRBV2 and TRBJ1-3): EPEVTQTPSHQVTQMGQEVILRCVPISNHLYFYWYRQILGQKVEFLVSFYNNEISEKSEIFDDQFSVERPDGSNFTLKIRSTKLEDSAMYFCASSRDRASGNTIYFGEGSWLTVV.

This clone was recorded only once. The chain uses TRBV18 and TRBJ1-1, with no clear D. V shed 6 bases and J shed 7 bases, with 12 bases lying between them. Germline V CDR1 and CDR2: KGHSH, LQKENI. The CDR3 covers 12 residues. The CDR3 loop reads CASSNVPGEAFF. CDR3 bases: TGTGCCAGCTCCAATGTACCAGGTGAAGCTTTCTTT.

This chain joins TRBV30 and TRBJ2-2; perhaps TRBD2 as D (6 bases). The V end was cut by 7 bases, the J end by 8 bases, with 23 bases between. Germline values: CDR1 GTSNPN, CDR2 SVGIG (reference sequence). The CDR3 extends over 15 amino acids. As DNA, the CDR3 is TGTGCCTTGACTAGTCGTCGATCCGTATCGGGGGAGCTGTTTTTT. This sequence encodes CALTSRRSVSGELFF. The whole variable domain, remainder taken from reference TRBV30 and TRBJ2-2, is SQTIHQWPATLVQPVGSPLSLECTVEGTSNPNLYWYRQAAGRGLQLLFYSVGIGQISSEVPQNLSASRPQDRQFILSSKKLLLSDSGFYLCALTSRRSVSGELFFGEGSRLTVL.

This sequence joins TRBV24-1 and TRBJ1-1, with D unclear. Trimming left V 9 bases short and J 0 bases short, with 7 bases between. The CDR3 consists of 12 residues. Germline V gene data show CDR1 as KGHDR and CDR2 as SFDVKD. CDR3 bases: TGTGCCACCCCCGGTCTGAACACTGAAGCTTTCTTT. Its translation: CATPGLNTEAFF.

This clone has just one count. The chain employs TRBV4-2 and TRBJ1-1; D remains ambiguous. The V and J ends lost 1 base and 5 bases respectively, with 11 bases between them. Per germline, CDR1 LGHNA and CDR2 YNFKEQ. CDR3 size: 14 residues. DNA for the CDR3: TGTGCCAGCAGCCAAGCGAGGGAAGGGACTGAAGCTTTCTTT. As protein: CASSQAREGTEAFF.

The genes are TRBV29-1 and TRBJ2-2; TRBD2 matches at 13 bases. The CDR3 spans 14 residues. The germline V gene encodes CDR1 SQVTM and CDR2 ANQGSEA. V trimming: 7 bases; J trimming: 6 bases; junction bases outside the gene matches: 5. CDR3 amino acids: CSASGTSGAGELFF. CDR3 DNA sequence: TGCAGCGCCTCCGGGACTAGCGGGGCCGGGGAGCTGTTTTTT.

This clone was detected once. V and J are TRBV30 and TRBJ2-2; TRBD1 matches 10 bases. The V segment lost 5 bases and the J segment 3 bases; nucleotides outside the gene matches: 24. CDR3 length equals 21 residues. Germline CDR1 is GTSNPN and CDR2 is SVGIG (reference sequence). The CDR3 here is CAWAWNAWVDRGARYTGELFF. The CDR3 DNA is TGTGCCTGGGCCTGGAATGCGTGGGTGGACAGGGGGGCGAGGTACACCGGGGAGCTGTTTTTT.

The chain links TRBV3-1 (or the pseudogene TRBV3-2) to TRBJ2-3; D is unclear. This CDR3 region has 15 residues. The germline CDR1 and CDR2 sequences are LGHDT and YNNKEL (reference sequence). V gave up 0 bases and J gave up 6 bases, with 13 bases separating them. The CDR3 here is CASSQDQASQDTQYF. In nucleotides, the CDR3 is TGTGCCAGCAGCCAAGATCAGGCTTCGCAGGATACGCAGTATTTT.

The chain recombines TRBV10-2 with TRBJ1-5; TRBD1 matches at 9 bases. Germline V CDR1 and CDR2: WSHSY, SAAADI. The CDR3 totals 14 residues. Unmatched junction bases numbered 5, after V lost 6 bases and J lost 5 bases. CDR3 bases: TGCGCCAGCAGCGAGAGACAGGGGGATCAGCCCCAGCATTTT. It translates to CASSERQGDQPQHF.

The chain is built from TRBV6-2 or TRBV6-3 and TRBJ1-2; 7 bases align to TRBD1. Germline loops: CDR1 MNHEY, CDR2 SVGEGT. The CDR3 is 15 residues long. V shed 0 bases, J shed 4 bases, and the junction held 5 bases outside the gene matches. The CDR3 here is CASSYSPGQIYGYTF. CDR3 DNA sequence: TGTGCCAGCAGTTACTCACCGGGACAGATCTATGGCTACACCTTC.

V gene TRBV5-5 combines with J gene TRBJ1-1, with unresolved D. Trimming took 2 bases from V and 2 from J, leaving 13 bases between them. Germline CDR1 SGHKS, CDR2 YYEKEE (reference sequence). CDR3 length: 15 residues. CDR3 bases: TGTGCCAGCAGCTTAACTATCCAAACTAACACTGAAGCTTTCTTT. Its protein is CASSLTIQTNTEAFF.

This clone was counted a few times. The V call is TRBV5-4, the J call TRBJ2-1; 9 positions agree with TRBD1. The CDR3 contains 18 residues. The ends lost 1 base at V and 4 bases at J; junction bases unmatched: 12. Germline values: CDR1 SGHNT, CDR2 YYREEE (reference sequence). DNA of the CDR3: TGTGCCAGCAGCTTGTCGGTTGTTCTAGGACAGGGGTACAATGAGCAGTTCTTC. Translation: CASSLSVVLGQGYNEQFF.

This clone was picked up one time. The chain has TRBV15 and TRBJ2-2, with 8 bases that match TRBD1. The CDR3 consists of 16 residues. The germline CDR1 and CDR2 sequences are LNHNV and YYDKDF (reference sequence). Trimming at V came to 5 bases and at J to 5 bases, leaving 10 bases not matched to a gene. In DNA, the CDR3 is TGTGCCACCAGCGCCGCAGGGGGCAAGGATACCGGGGAGCTGTTTTTT. Its translation is CATSAAGGKDTGELFF.

The rearrangement links TRBV30 to TRBJ2-7; weak D call: TRBD2 (6 bases). Germline loops: CDR1 GTSNPN, CDR2 SVGIG (reference sequence). With 7 bases removed from V and 1 base from J, the gap between germline ends came to 14 bases. The CDR3 runs to 13 residues. The CDR3, as DNA: TGTGCCTCCTCCCAGGCGGGGTCCTACGAGCAGTACTTC. It yields the protein CASSQAGSYEQYF. Full variable domain (remainder filled in from reference TRBV30 and TRBJ2-7): SQTIHQWPATLVQPVGSPLSLECTVEGTSNPNLYWYRQAAGRGLQLLFYSVGIGQISSEVPQNLSASRPQDRQFILSSKKLLLSDSGFYLCASSQAGSYEQYFGPGTRLTVT.

The sample holds a few counts of this clone. The chain combines TRBV5-1 with TRBJ1-2; unclear D gene. This CDR3 has 14 amino acids. CDR1 is SGHRS and CDR2 is YFSETQ in the germline V gene. The V gene lost 0 bases and the J gene lost 5 bases, with 11 bases spanning the gap. CDR3 protein: CASSLDGPRYGYTF. The CDR3 DNA follows: TGCGCCAGCAGCTTGGATGGCCCCCGATATGGCTACACCTTC.

This chain connects TRBV12-5 to TRBJ1-2, with a possible D match to TRBD1 (5 bases). The CDR3 extends over 14 amino acids. Germline V gene sequence: CDR1 LGHNT, CDR2 FRNRAP. The germline V and J ends were trimmed by 1 base and 2 bases, with 8 bases remaining between them. Here the CDR3 reads CASGLAGWNYGYTF. For the CDR3, the DNA is TGTGCTAGTGGTTTGGCAGGGTGGAACTATGGCTACACCTTC.

The V call is TRBV13, the J call TRBJ2-5, with D tentatively TRBD2 (6 bases). The CDR3 spans 13 residues. The V gene's germline CDR1 is PRHDT and CDR2 FYEKMQ (reference sequence). Trimming left V 6 bases short and J 4 bases short, with 12 bases between. The CDR3 reads CASSHRRGETQYF. The CDR3 DNA reads as TGTGCCAGCAGTCACAGGAGGGGAGAGACCCAGTACTTC.